This T cell receptor beta chain was identified in a study of blood T cell repertoires in COVID-19 (dated by TCRdb to the early 2020s). Context from the whole study: The collaborator samples originated in the United States, Italy and Spain and spanned the acute and convalescent phases of COVID-19. The material from the prospective study consisted of cDNA or gDNA derived from T cells, B-cell-depleted T cells, or PBMCs. Subjects who had been exposed to COVID-19, were actively infected with it, or had recovered from it provided the deeply sampled blood TCRbeta repertoires that made up the dataset. The repertoires were released in a freely available public database intended as a resource for research on the immune response to SARS-CoV-2. Samples were obtained from the ongoing ImmuneRACE study (first 160 participants) and from about 1,300 subjects provided by 6 global collaborators. A de-identified subject ID, COVID-19 status, age in years and sex were almost always included in the sample metadata. Where available, HLA class I and class II types were taken from metadata supplied by the sample provider and were not determined by assay-based typing. Beyond this particular receptor, the publication reports: Clinical and demographic metadata were provided uncurated, with the amount varying by source and participant.

From its cysteine to its phenylalanine, the CDR3 spans 14 amino acids. Only CDR3 DNA remains: 42 bases, in frame from the first base. V sheds 3 bases and J sheds 5 bases, leaving 13 bases between their ends. The germline V gene (reference sequence) gives CDR1 as SEHNR and CDR2 as FQNEAQ. TCRbeta CDR3 regions were amplified from genomic DNA using the immunoSEQ Assay, a bias-controlled multiplex PCR. On the study's bioinformatics: The number of nucleated cells in each sample was estimated from the amplification of reference gene primers within the assay. To quantify the absolute abundance of each unique TCRbeta CDR3 rearrangement, sequence reads were collapsed and filtered. For each sample, productive Simpson clonality was calculated as the square root of Simpson's diversity index over productive rearrangements. TCRdb took over this immuneACCESS table, retaining in-frame rearrangements with V and J assigned. Such tables are incomplete; in checked studies, under half of the missing clones stem from an unresolved V gene, and the remainder is unexplained. Clone size and V and J calls were adopted from that table, with D and trimming inferred from the DNA. Recorded for this sample are under 300,000 clones; 75% to 90% of them occurred a single time. The ten largest clones capture 2% to 3% of the sample.

On this clone: Its cognate antigen has yet to be identified. Per-nucleotide qualities are absent, and no much larger clonotype sits a single base away.

Participants in the prospective study were aged roughly 18 to 100 years, lived in 20 to 25 United States geographic areas, and enrolled through a virtual design. In the prospective study, cohorts were assigned on the basis of participant-reported clinical history obtained from a screening survey and a study questionnaire. Recovered participants in ImmuneRACE Cohort 3 were defined by two consecutive negative NP/OP PCR tests, clearance by a healthcare professional, or resolution of symptoms. Mobile phlebotomists in the prospective study collected whole blood, serum and a nasopharyngeal or oropharyngeal swab from every participant. Participants in the prospective study had the option to provide additional blood draws and questionnaires over an approximately 2-month period. Before DNA extraction, prospective study blood samples were shipped either frozen or at room temperature.

The chain was built from TRBV7-9 and TRBJ2-5; the D gene is possibly TRBD1, with 5 bases matching. The specimen was PBMCs or T cells enriched from blood (not recorded which). The origin of this receptor is a woman between 18 and 29 years old who had recovered from COVID-19. CDR3 region: CASSLAREGETQYF. The nucleotides are TGTGCCAGCAGCTTGGCCAGGGAAGGGGAGACCCAGTACTTC.